These T cell receptor beta chains were read from a single sample in a study of blood T cell repertoires in COVID-19. The table came from immunoSEQ multiplex PCR; TCRdb's copy has only in-frame clones and leaves some out. Altogether about 65,000 clones are present, about 76% being singletons, with the ten largest covering about 30%. Sequencing used peripheral blood. These receptors all come from a human donor in a cohort sampled during active COVID-19. Each CDR3 is given with its conserved first and last residue. Each record gives: V gene, D gene, clone size, J gene, CDR3 length, CDR3 DNA, CDR3 protein. The D gene is left open where the match is weak. Not every row has a clone size; where given, it reads once, few, many or a size class.

TRBV9	TRBD1	-	TRBJ1-1	16	TGTGCCAGCAGCGCAACAGGGGCGCCCCTGAACACTGAAGCTTTCTTT	CASSATGAPLNTEAFF
TRBV7-2	-	few	TRBJ1-5	14	TGTGCCAGCAGCTGGGGGGGGCTTAATCAGCCCCAGCATTTT	CASSWGGLNQPQHF
TRBV11-2	TRBD1	-	TRBJ1-2	12	TGTGCCAGCAGCCGGGACAGTTATGGCTACACCTTC	CASSRDSYGYTF
TRBV4-2	-	-	TRBJ2-3	14	TGTGCCAGCAGCCAAAGAGAAAGCACAGATACGCAGTATTTT	CASSQRESTDTQYF
TRBV5-1	TRBD1	-	TRBJ1-4	15	TGCGCCAGCAGCCCAGGACAGGGGCGGAATGAAAAACTGTTTTTT	CASSPGQGRNEKLFF
TRBV5-1	-	-	TRBJ2-1	15	TGCGCCAGCAGCTTGGCTATCCACTCCTACAATGAGCAGTTCTTC	CASSLAIHSYNEQFF
TRBV29-1	-	once	TRBJ2-1	12	TGCAGCGGGAGGTCAGGAGCCAATGAGCAGTTCTTC	CSGRSGANEQFF
TRBV6-5	-	few	TRBJ1-2	14	TGTGCCAGCAGTACGATTCTATATCCCTATGGCTACACCTTC	CASSTILYPYGYTF
TRBV19	TRBD1	-	TRBJ1-4	15	TGTGCCAGTAACAGGGGGAGACAGGCTAATGAAAAACTGTTTTTT	CASNRGRQANEKLFF
TRBV10-3	-	-	TRBJ1-2	13	TGTGCCTGCGGAGAAGGGGGGGGTGTTGGCTACACCTTC	CACGEGGGVGYTF
TRBV5-1	-	-	TRBJ2-1	14	TGCGCCAGCAGCTTGGGACAGGCCCGAGATGAGCAGTTCTTC	CASSLGQARDEQFF
TRBV5-1	TRBD1	-	TRBJ1-2	12	TGCGCCAGCAGCTTCGGGACAGGGGACTACACCTTC	CASSFGTGDYTF
TRBV19	-	-	TRBJ1-1	13	TGTGCCAGTAGTATCCAAGGGAGCACTGAAGCTTTCTTT	CASSIQGSTEAFF
TRBV5-8	-	few	TRBJ1-1	14	TGTGCCAGCACCCCGCGGGGGCTGAACACTGAAGCTTTCTTT	CASTPRGLNTEAFF
TRBV9	TRBD2	few	TRBJ2-2	16	TGTGCCAGCAGCGTAGTAGCGGGAGAAGGTACCGGGGAGCTGTTTTTT	CASSVVAGEGTGELFF
TRBV10-1	TRBD1	-	TRBJ2-1	13	TGCGCCAGGTCAGGGGGAATCGTCAATGAGCAGTTCTTC	CARSGGIVNEQFF
TRBV18	-	-	TRBJ1-1	13	TGTGCCAGCTCACCAATGGCGAACACTGAAGCTTTCTTT	CASSPMANTEAFF
TRBV19	-	-	TRBJ1-5	12	TGTGCCAGTAGGTCCTTCTCGGAGCCCCAGCATTTT	CASRSFSEPQHF
TRBV7-9	-	few	TRBJ2-7	13	TGTGCCAGCAGCCGAGCGGGCACCTACGAGCAGTACTTC	CASSRAGTYEQYF
TRBV2	TRBD2	-	TRBJ2-7	16	TGTGCCAGCATTGGAGGCGGGAGGTTTACCTCCTACGAGCAGTACTTC	CASIGGGRFTSYEQYF
TRBV6-6	-	-	TRBJ1-2	15	TGTGCCAGCAGCCGAAGGACAGATCTTAACTATGGCTACACCTTC	CASSRRTDLNYGYTF
TRBV27	-	few	TRBJ2-2	15	TGTGCCAGCAGTCACAGGACGTCGGGCACCGGGGAGCTGTTTTTT	CASSHRTSGTGELFF
TRBV9	-	-	TRBJ1-6	14	TGTGCCAGCAGCGACAGGGCCTATAATTCACCCCTCCACTTT	CASSDRAYNSPLHF
TRBV7-8	TRBD2	-	TRBJ2-7	15	TGTGCCAGCAGCCTTATGGGGCTAGCGGACTACGAGCAGTACTTC	CASSLMGLADYEQYF
TRBV10-3	-	-	TRBJ2-7	14	TGTGCCATCAGTGTCAGCGGAGAGTCCTACGAGCAGTACTTC	CAISVSGESYEQYF
TRBV24-1	TRBD1	-	TRBJ2-5	12	TGTGCCACCAGGGACAGGGAAGAGACCCAGTACTTC	CATRDREETQYF
TRBV5-1	-	-	TRBJ1-5	13	TGCGCCAGCGCACGTAGTAGCAATCAGCCCCAGCATTTT	CASARSSNQPQHF
TRBV5-4	-	-	TRBJ1-2	14	TGTGCCAGCAGCTTCGGCAGGGGAAACTATGGCTACACCTTC	CASSFGRGNYGYTF
TRBV12-5	TRBD1	-	TRBJ2-7	17	TGTGCTAGTGGCCGGGGGGAACTAGGGGGACAGGGATACGAGCAGTACTTC	CASGRGELGGQGYEQYF
TRBV5-8	-	-	TRBJ1-5	14	TGTGCCAGCTCCTCGGTATATAGCAATCAGCCCCAGCATTTT	CASSSVYSNQPQHF
TRBV7-6	TRBD1	-	TRBJ1-1	15	TGTGCCAGCAGCCCGGGACAGGGGTCGAACACTGAAGCTTTCTTT	CASSPGQGSNTEAFF
TRBV19	-	-	TRBJ1-5	13	TGTGCCAGTAGTGCTACCGAACGTCAGCCCCAGCATTTT	CASSATERQPQHF
TRBV7-3	-	-	TRBJ2-2	14	TGTGCCAGCAGCTTACCCGGGAATTCCGGGGAGCTGTTTTTT	CASSLPGNSGELFF
TRBV7-3	TRBD2	-	TRBJ2-1	12	TGTGCCAGCGGGACTAGCGGGAGTGAGCAGTTCTTC	CASGTSGSEQFF
TRBV4-1	-	-	TRBJ2-7	13	TGCGCCAGCAGCCAAGATAGTCCTTACGAGCAGTACTTC	CASSQDSPYEQYF
TRBV18	TRBD2	once	TRBJ2-1	16	TGTGCCAGCTCACCACCCCCAGCGGGAGCCTACAATGAGCAGTTCTTC	CASSPPPAGAYNEQFF
TRBV27	-	-	TRBJ1-3	13	TGTGCCAGCAGTTTGGGCAGGGGAAACACCATATATTTT	CASSLGRGNTIYF
TRBV5-1	-	-	TRBJ1-4	14	TGCGCCAGCAGCTTGGACGGTTCTAATGAAAAACTGTTTTTT	CASSLDGSNEKLFF
TRBV19	TRBD1	-	TRBJ1-2	15	TGTGCCAGTTCCCGCGACAGGGGCGCAGTGGGAGGCTACACCTTC	CASSRDRGAVGGYTF
TRBV5-8	-	-	TRBJ2-7	17	TGTGCCAGCAGCTCCCTCCCGGGATCTTTCGGCTCCTACGAGCAGTACTTC	CASSSLPGSFGSYEQYF
TRBV6-4	-	-	TRBJ1-1	9	TGTGCCAGAGAGGGCCCGGCTTTCTTT	CAREGPAFF
TRBV5-5	-	-	TRBJ1-1	13	TGTGCCAGCAGCTTAGCGGCGAACACTGAAGCTTTCTTT	CASSLAANTEAFF
TRBV20-1	TRBD1	-	TRBJ1-6	11	TGCAGTGCGGGACAGAATTCACCCCTCCACTTT	CSAGQNSPLHF
TRBV29-1	-	-	TRBJ1-4	12	TGCAGCGTTGAAGAGGCCTTTGGAAAACTGTTTTTT	CSVEEAFGKLFF
TRBV11-3	TRBD2	-	TRBJ2-3	15	TGTGCCAGCAGCTTGGGGGGGACTAGCGGGAGGACGCAGTATTTT	CASSLGGTSGRTQYF
TRBV7-9	-	-	TRBJ1-1	15	TGTGCCAGCAGCTTATATGAGGGAATCGGCACTGAAGCTTTCTTT	CASSLYEGIGTEAFF
TRBV2	TRBD1	-	TRBJ1-5	15	TGTGCCAGCAGTGAAGACAGGGGTGGCAATCAGCCCCAGCATTTT	CASSEDRGGNQPQHF
TRBV13	TRBD1	many	TRBJ1-2	14	TGTGCCAGCAGCTTTGGGACAGACAACTATGGCTACACCTTC	CASSFGTDNYGYTF
TRBV29-1	TRBD1	-	TRBJ2-2	14	TGCAGCGGGAAGAGACAGGGAAACACCGGGGAGCTGTTTTTT	CSGKRQGNTGELFF
TRBV30	TRBD2	-	TRBJ2-1	12	TGTGCCTGGAGTAGGGGAGGGGATGAGCAGTTCTTC	CAWSRGGDEQFF
TRBV7-9	TRBD1	few	TRBJ2-7	13	TGTGCCAGCAGCTTGGGACAGCGCTACGAGCAGTACTTC	CASSLGQRYEQYF
TRBV5-5	-	-	TRBJ2-5	14	TGTGCCAGCAGCTTTGATCCCGCGAAAGAGACCCAGTACTTC	CASSFDPAKETQYF
TRBV15	-	-	TRBJ2-2	15	TGTGCCACCAGCACCCGACAGACGAACACCGGGGAGCTGTTTTTT	CATSTRQTNTGELFF
TRBV4-2	TRBD1	-	TRBJ1-2	17	TGTGCCAGCAGCCAAGTGGATCTTTTAAGGGGGCGCTATGGCTACACCTTC	CASSQVDLLRGRYGYTF
TRBV3-1/TRBV3-2	-	-	TRBJ1-6	12	TGTGCCAGCAGCCACGCGAATTCACCCCTCCACTTT	CASSHANSPLHF